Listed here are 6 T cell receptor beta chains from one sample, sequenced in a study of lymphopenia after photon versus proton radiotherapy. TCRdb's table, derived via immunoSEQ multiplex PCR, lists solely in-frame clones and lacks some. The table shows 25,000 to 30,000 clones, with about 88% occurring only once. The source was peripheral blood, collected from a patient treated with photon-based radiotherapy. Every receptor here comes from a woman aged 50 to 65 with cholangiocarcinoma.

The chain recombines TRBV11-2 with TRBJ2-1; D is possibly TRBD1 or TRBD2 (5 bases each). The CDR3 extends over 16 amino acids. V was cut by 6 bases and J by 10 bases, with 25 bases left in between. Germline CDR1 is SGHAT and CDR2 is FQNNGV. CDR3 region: CASRILTYWGRSEQFF. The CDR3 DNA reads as TGTGCCAGCAGGATTCTAACTTATTGGGGGAGATCAGAGCAGTTCTTC.

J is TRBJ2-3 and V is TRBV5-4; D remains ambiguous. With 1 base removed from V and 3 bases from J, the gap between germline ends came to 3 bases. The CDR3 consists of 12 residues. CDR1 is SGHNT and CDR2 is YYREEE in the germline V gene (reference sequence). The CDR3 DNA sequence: TGTGCCAGCAGCTTGACGACAGATACGCAGTATTTT. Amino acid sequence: CASSLTTDTQYF.

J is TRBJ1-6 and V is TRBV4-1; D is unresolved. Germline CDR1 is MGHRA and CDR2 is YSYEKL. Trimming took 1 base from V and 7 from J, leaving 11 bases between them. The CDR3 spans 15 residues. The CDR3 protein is CASSQGTALNSPLHF. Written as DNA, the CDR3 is TGCGCCAGCAGCCAAGGGACGGCTTTAAATTCACCCCTCCACTTT.

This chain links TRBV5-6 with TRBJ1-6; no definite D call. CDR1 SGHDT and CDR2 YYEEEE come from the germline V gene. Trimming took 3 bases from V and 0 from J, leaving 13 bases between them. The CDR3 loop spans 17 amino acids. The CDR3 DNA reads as TGTGCCAGCAGCTCCATGGCCCAGAGCTCCTATAATTCACCCCTCCACTTT. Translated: CASSSMAQSSYNSPLHF.

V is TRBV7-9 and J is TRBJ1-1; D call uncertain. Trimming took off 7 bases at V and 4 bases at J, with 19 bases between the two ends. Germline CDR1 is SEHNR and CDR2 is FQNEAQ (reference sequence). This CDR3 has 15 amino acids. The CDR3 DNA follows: TGTGCCAGCACCCTAGCGGCAGCGGGTGGCACTGAAGCTTTCTTT. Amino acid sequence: CASTLAAAGGTEAFF.

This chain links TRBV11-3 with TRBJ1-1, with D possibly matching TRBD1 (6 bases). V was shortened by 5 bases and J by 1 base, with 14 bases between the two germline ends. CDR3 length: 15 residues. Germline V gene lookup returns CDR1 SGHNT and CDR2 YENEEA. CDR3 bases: TGTGCCAGCAGCCTCGCAGGGGAGAAGAACACTGAAGCTTTCTTT. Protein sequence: CASSLAGEKNTEAFF.